The sequence of this TCR beta chain was determined in a study of shared clonotypes between healthy human individuals (dated by TCRdb to 2020 to 2022). Broadly, across the study: A few men and a couple of women, aged 18 to 49 years, made up the cohort. For each donor, CD4 naive and CD4 memory were each given three plates, CD8 naive was given two plates, and CD8 memory was given one plate. The study deeply sequenced blood TCR repertoires of several healthy adults to estimate repertoire size and the extent of clonotype sharing between individuals. To increase sequencing depth and limit assay-specific biases, different laboratories used diverse techniques to prepare libraries and sequence TCR repertoires. Each donor's leukapheresis produced roughly between roughly 0.85 and 9 billion PBMCs. Study-wide findings and limitations: The genetic and exposure-history diversity represented was limited by the small number of donors. Higher generation probabilities were observed for clonotypes shared by all four sorted-subset donors than for non-shared clonotypes. Even with the large sequencing depth, rarefaction of the sorted-subset datasets indicated that sequencing was incomplete. Pairwise subsampling led to the expectation that sequencing depth would affect the degree of clonotype sharing among donors. When four donors were compared, the shared fraction of clonotypes was around 5% for naive CD4, 3.5% to 4% for naive CD8, 2% to 2.5% for memory CD4, and under 0.5% for memory CD8. Only blood was sampled, and tissue TCR repertoires likely differ from those in blood. Estimated clonotype richness was generally larger for naive than for memory subsets.

Between the V and J ends, shortened by 4 bases and 5 bases respectively, the junction contains 9 bases. The CDR3 runs 13 amino acids, cysteine and phenylalanine included. The read is trimmed to its CDR3 DNA, 39 bases read in frame from base 1. Reading the germline V gene gives CDR1 SNHLY and CDR2 FYNNEI. Donors were healthy HIV-negative adults with no recently reported acute infections or vaccinations. Every donor was a Caucasian adult living in Nashville, Tennessee, USA. CD4+ T cells were enriched through magnetic negative selection, after which naive cells were positively selected on CD45RA and the remaining negative fraction served as the memory subset. Blood was collected by leukapheresis, and PBMCs were isolated by Ficoll-Histopaque density gradient centrifugation and then cryopreserved in liquid nitrogen vapor phase. Analytical flow cytometry was used to check the purity and quantity of every magnetically sorted T cell population. Genomic DNA was isolated from each sorted fraction and quantified by UV absorbance on a Nanodrop 2000c.

Concerning this clone: There is no known antigen for this receptor. The input lacks base qualities; no much larger clone sits a single base away.

Using the deep immunoSEQ assay, TCR CDR3 regions were amplified from genomic DNA by multiplex PCR. Genomic DNA extracted from each cell subset was distributed evenly over all wells of several immunoSEQ 96-well plates, and each plate served as one replicate. For sorted subsets, approximately 200 ng of genomic DNA, equivalent to around 29,000 T cell genomes, went into each replicate PCR. Purified libraries were quantified with a Qubit 3.0 fluorometer, sized on a Bioanalyzer 2100, and re-quantified with the KAPA Library Quantification kit. Each immunoSEQ 96-well plate was sequenced on its own single-read 150-cycle Illumina NextSeq 550 flow cell. The study's own analysis went as follows. Because only junctional sequences without quality scores were contained in the immunoSEQ output, filtering matching that applied to full-length reads could not be performed. To assign V/J genes and CDR3, sequences were annotated against IMGT germline references using PyIR, a Python wrapper for IgBLAST v1.9. Reads with weak V/J assignments (E-value above 1e-6), missing CDR3, stop codons, out-of-frame junctions, or ambiguous translated residues were removed. V3J clonotypes were defined as sequences sharing an identical inferred V gene, J gene, and CDR3 amino acid sequence. Percentage overlap between repertoires was computed as shared unique clonotypes divided by the size of the smaller repertoire. Three approaches were used to assess repertoire richness: RTK rarefaction, the Chao1 estimator, and Recon v2.1 estimates of unobserved clonotypes. For all TCRbeta clonotypes obtained by the gDNA method from a few donors, generation probabilities were computed with OLGA. Imported from immuneACCESS, the table was reduced by TCRdb to in-frame sequences with V and J called. These copies leave out some clones; in studies compared against another copy, an unresolved V gene accounts for under half, and the cause of the remainder is not known. V and J calls and clone size are copied from that table; D and trimming were computed from the DNA. This sample is represented by around 2.3 million clones; 90% to 97% of them were singletons. Clones ranked in the top ten supply roughly 0.13% of the sample.

The receptor's source is a man aged 18-30 years in good health. The sequenced material came from naive CD4+ T cells sorted from blood. What the cell subset or site label conveys for this sample: CD45RA+ positively selected. This sequence uses TRBV2 and TRBJ1-5, and perhaps TRBD1 as D gene, on 5 matching bases. The CDR3 sequence is CASSGQKYQPQHF. In nucleotides, the sequence is TGTGCCAGCAGTGGACAGAAGTATCAGCCCCAGCATTTT.